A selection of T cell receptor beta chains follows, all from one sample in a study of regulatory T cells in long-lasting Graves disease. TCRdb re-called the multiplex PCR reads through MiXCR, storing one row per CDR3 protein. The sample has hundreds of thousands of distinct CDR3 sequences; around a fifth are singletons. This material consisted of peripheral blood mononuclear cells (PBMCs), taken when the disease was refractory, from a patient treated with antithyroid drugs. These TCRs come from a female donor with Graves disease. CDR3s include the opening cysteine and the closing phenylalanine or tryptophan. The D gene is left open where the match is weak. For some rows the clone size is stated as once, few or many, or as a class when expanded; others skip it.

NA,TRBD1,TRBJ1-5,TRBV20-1,TGCAGTGCTAGTTGGACAGGAGGTAATCAGCCCCAGCATTTT,CSASWTGGNQPQHF
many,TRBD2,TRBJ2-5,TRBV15,TGTGCCACCAGCGTACGCGGGAGAGCGGGAAGGGAGACCCAGTACTTC,CATSVRGRAGRETQYF
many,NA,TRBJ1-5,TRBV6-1,TGTGCCAGCAGTCAAAGGGCAGTGTCTTGGCAGCCCCAGCATTTT,CASSQRAVSWQPQHF
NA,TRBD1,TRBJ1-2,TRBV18,TGTGCCAGCTCAGGGGACAGGGGAAATGGCTACACCTTC,CASSGDRGNGYTF
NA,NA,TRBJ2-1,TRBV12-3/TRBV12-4,TGTGCCAGCAGCTACGGGGACGGCTGGGACAATGAGCAGTTCTTC,CASSYGDGWDNEQFF
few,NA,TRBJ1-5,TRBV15,TGTGCCACCAGTTTGGTGCTCACAGGGCCAAATCAGCCCCAGCATTTT,CATSLVLTGPNQPQHF
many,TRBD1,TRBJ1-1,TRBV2,TGTGCCAGCAGTTCCCAGGGACAGGGGGGTGAAGCTTTCTTT,CASSSQGQGGEAFF
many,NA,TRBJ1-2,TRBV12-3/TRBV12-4,TGTGCCAGCAGTTTAATGTTAGATAACTATGGCTACACCTTC,CASSLMLDNYGYTF
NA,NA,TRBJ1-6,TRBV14,TGTGCCAGCAGCCAAGACTCCGAATGGGGACACCTCTATTCACCCCTCCACTTT,CASSQDSEWGHLYSPLHF
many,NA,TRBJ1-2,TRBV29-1,TGCAGCGTAGGTCTTGAAGCCGGCTATGGCTACACCTTC,CSVGLEAGYGYTF
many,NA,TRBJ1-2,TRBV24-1,TGTGCCACCAGTGATAGAGGGGGAGATGGCTACACCTTC,CATSDRGGDGYTF
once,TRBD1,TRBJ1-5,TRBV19,TGTGCCAGTAGTAATGCCGGGACAGGGTATCAGCCCCAGCATTTT,CASSNAGTGYQPQHF
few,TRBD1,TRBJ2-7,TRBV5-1,TGCGCCAGCAGCTTACCGGGACAGGGCTCTCGCGAGCAGTACTTC,CASSLPGQGSREQYF
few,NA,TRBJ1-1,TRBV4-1,TGCGCCAGCAGCCAAGATGAGAGATCAAACACTGAAGCTTTCTTT,CASSQDERSNTEAFF
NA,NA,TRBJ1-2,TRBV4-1,TGCGCCAGCAGCCAAGATCTCGGGCAGGGCAGGAACTATGGCTACACCTTC,CASSQDLGQGRNYGYTF
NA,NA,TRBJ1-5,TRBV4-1,TGCGCCAGCAGCCAAGGGAGGGAGCAGCCCCAGCATTTT,CASSQGREQPQHF
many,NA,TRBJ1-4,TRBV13,TGTGCCAGCAGCTTAGGTCGACCGGCAACTAATGAAAAACTGTTTTTT,CASSLGRPATNEKLFF
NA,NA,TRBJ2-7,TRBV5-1,TGCGCCAGCAGCTTTTCAGGACAGTTATACGAGCAGTACTTC,CASSFSGQLYEQYF